The 15 T cell receptor beta chains listed next were all sequenced from one sample in a study of cytomegalovirus exposure and HLA in healthy donors (dated by TCRdb to about 2017). Library generation was performed with the immunoSEQ multiplex PCR assay. A mixture of 60 forward primers for TCR Vbeta segments and 13 reverse primers for TCR Jbeta segments was used in the multiplex PCR. TCRdb holds this immuneACCESS table with in-frame rearrangements only. Some clones are missing; in checked studies, unresolved V genes explain under half, and the rest has no known cause. The sample yields 40,000 to 45,000 clones; roughly 80% were counted once. The ten biggest clones cover roughly 1.5% of the sample. The sequencing sample was made of PBMCs. These receptors were obtained from a man aged 25-40 years in good health and CMV-seronegative.

This chain joins TRBV6-5 and TRBJ1-4; a weak D match, TRBD1 (6 bases). CDR3 length equals 14 residues. V lost 6 bases to trimming and J lost 3 bases, with 11 bases between them. Germline CDR1 reads MNHEY; CDR2 reads SVGAGI. DNA for the CDR3: TGTGCCAGCAGGAGGACAGCTTCTAATGAAAAACTGTTTTTT. Protein: CASRRTASNEKLFF.

The V gene is TRBV5-6, the J gene TRBJ2-7; 7 nucleotides align to TRBD1. Trimming removed 4 bases from V and 2 bases from J; junction bases left unmatched: 6. The CDR3 is made up of 14 amino acids. Per germline, CDR1 SGHDT and CDR2 YYEEEE. In DNA form, the CDR3 reads TGTGCCAGCAGCCTGACAGGGCTAACCTACGAGCAGTACTTC. It encodes CASSLTGLTYEQYF.

Regarding this clone: This same CDR3 is encoded by further DNA sequences in the sample. This sequence joins TRBV7-2 and TRBJ1-2; D possibly corresponds to TRBD1 (6 bases). Germline CDR1 SGHTA, CDR2 FQGNSA. There are 12 residues in the CDR3. Trimming cost V 2 bases and J 5 bases, with 6 bases left between them. The CDR3 coding sequence is TGTGCCAGCAGCTTACAGGGGTATGGCTACACCTTC. This translates into CASSLQGYGYTF.

The gene calls are TRBV28 and TRBJ1-4; 7 nucleotides line up with TRBD1. Germline CDR1 MDHEN, CDR2 SYDVKM. The CDR3 totals 15 residues. The V segment lost 6 bases and the J segment 2 bases; nucleotides outside the gene matches: 6. This CDR3 reads CASSVPGQTNEKLFF. CDR3 nucleotide sequence: TGTGCCAGCAGCGTACCGGGACAGACTAATGAAAAACTGTTTTTT.

This clone was recorded only once. The rearrangement links TRBV10-3 to TRBJ2-5; 16 bases fit TRBD2. V shed 5 bases and J 5 bases; nucleotides not matched to a gene: 11. The CDR3 contains 18 residues. Looked up from germline, CDR1 is ENHRY and CDR2 is SYGVKD. CDR3 nucleotides: TGTGCCATCAGTAACCCGGGACTAGCGGGAGGGCCGGGTGAGACCCAGTACTTC. This sequence encodes CAISNPGLAGGPGETQYF.

The rearrangement joins TRBV9 to TRBJ1-4; 9 bases match TRBD1. The J segment lost 6 bases and the V segment lost 0 bases, leaving 6 bases of the junction unmatched. CDR3 length: 16 residues. CDR1 is SGDLS and CDR2 is YYNGEE in the germline V gene. The CDR3, as DNA: TGTGCCAGCAGCGTAGAGGGAGGGACAGGGTATGAAAAACTGTTTTTT. Protein product: CASSVEGGTGYEKLFF.

This clone showed up just a few times. The chain links TRBV7-2 to TRBJ1-5; D is uncertain. This CDR3 region has 12 residues. In germline, CDR1 is SGHTA, CDR2 FQGNSA. V gave up 0 bases and J gave up 7 bases, with 4 bases separating them. CDR3 sequence reads: CASSLASQPQHF. CDR3 DNA: TGTGCCAGCAGCTTAGCGAGCCAGCCCCAGCATTTT. Supplemented by reference TRBV7-2 and TRBJ1-5, the full variable domain reads GAGVSQSPSNKVTEKGKDVELRCDPISGHTALYWYRQSLGQGLEFLIYFQGNSAPDKSGLPSDRFSAERTGGSVSTLTIQRTQQEDSAVYLCASSLASQPQHFGDGTRLSIL.

This chain links TRBV19 with TRBJ1-1; TRBD1 might be the D (5 bases). The germline V gene has CDR1 LNHDA and CDR2 SQIVND (reference sequence). The V gene lost 6 bases and the J gene lost 0 bases, with 11 bases spanning the gap. The CDR3 contains 14 residues. The CDR3 sequence: CASSSDRLNTEAFF. The DNA for the CDR3 is TGTGCCAGTAGCTCAGACAGACTGAACACTGAAGCTTTCTTT.

This rearrangement joins TRBV2 to TRBJ2-1; no definite D call. The CDR3 is made up of 11 amino acids. V gave up 8 bases and J gave up 7 bases, with 9 bases separating them. Germline CDR1 is SNHLY and CDR2 is FYNNEI. For the CDR3, the DNA is TGTGCCAGCTTGTTCACTAATGAGCAGTTCTTC. Amino acid sequence: CASLFTNEQFF.

This chain links TRBV18 with TRBJ2-7; no reliable D call. This CDR3 has 15 amino acids. CDR1 and CDR2 from the germline V gene are KGHSH and LQKENI. V gave up 3 bases and J gave up 3 bases, with 15 bases separating them. The CDR3 nucleotides are TGTGCCAGCTCACCGCAGGCGACCCAATTCTACGAGCAGTACTTC. Translated: CASSPQATQFYEQYF.

The DNA for the CDR3 is TGTGCCAGCAGTTACTATCCTAGCGGAGCCTACGAGCAGTACTTC. Translation gives CASSYYPSGAYEQYF. The gene calls are TRBV6-5 and TRBJ2-7; 7 bases fit TRBD2. J gave up 2 bases and V 1 base, and 5 bases lay outside the gene matches. Germline lookup yields CDR1 MNHEY and CDR2 SVGAGI. The CDR3 length is 15 residues.

As for this clone: A junction end diverges from the germline sequence, so it may reflect a read error. The genes are TRBV5-1 and TRBJ2-6, with TRBD2 matching 10 bases. CDR1 is SGHRS, CDR2 YFSETQ, per germline. CDR3 length equals 17 residues. Here the CDR3 DNA reads TGCGCCAGCAGTGTTAGCGGGAGGAGCTCTGGGGCCAACATCCTGACTTTC. Its protein product is CASSVSGRSSGANILTF.

The rearrangement uses TRBV19 and TRBJ1-1, with 7 bases aligning to TRBD1. The CDR3 consists of 11 residues. V shed 7 bases and J 7 bases; nucleotides not matched to a gene: 3. CDR1 is LNHDA, CDR2 SQIVND, per germline (reference sequence). CDR3 coding DNA: TGTGCCAGTATGGACAGGAGTGAAGCTTTCTTT. It encodes CASMDRSEAFF.

The rearrangement links TRBV14 to TRBJ1-1; TRBD1 might be the D (6 bases). Deletions cut 1 base from V and 1 base from J, with 13 bases between. CDR1 and CDR2 (germline): SGHDN, FVKESK. This CDR3 contains 16 residues. The CDR3 DNA is TGTGCCAGCAGCCAAGTGCAGGGGTTAACGAACACTGAAGCTTTCTTT. Its protein is CASSQVQGLTNTEAFF.

Note on this clone: The same CDR3 also results from other DNA sequences found in this sample. The chain recombines TRBV9 with TRBJ2-3; 12 nucleotides align to TRBD2. The CDR3 is 16 amino acids. Germline V gene lookup returns CDR1 SGDLS and CDR2 YYNGEE. The V and J ends lost 2 bases and 0 bases, in that order; junction bases with no gene match: 1. CDR3 in amino acids: CASSVGTSGSTDTQYF. Here the CDR3 DNA reads TGTGCCAGCAGCGTCGGGACTAGCGGGAGCACAGATACGCAGTATTTT.